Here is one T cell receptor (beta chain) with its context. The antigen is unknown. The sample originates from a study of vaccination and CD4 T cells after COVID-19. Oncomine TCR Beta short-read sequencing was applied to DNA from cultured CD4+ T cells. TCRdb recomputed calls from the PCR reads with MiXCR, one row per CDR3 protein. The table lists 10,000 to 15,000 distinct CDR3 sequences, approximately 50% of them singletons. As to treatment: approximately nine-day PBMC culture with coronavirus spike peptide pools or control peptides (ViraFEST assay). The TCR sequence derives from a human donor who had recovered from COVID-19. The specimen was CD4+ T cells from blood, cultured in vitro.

As DNA, the CDR3 is TGTGCCAGCAGCCTTATCCCGGGTCAGCCCCAGCATTTT. Protein: CASSLIPGQPQHF. This rearrangement joins TRBV14 to TRBJ1-5; D gene unclear. Germline CDR1 reads SGHDN; CDR2 reads FVKESK. CDR3 length equals 13 residues. V gave up 4 bases and J gave up 6 bases, with 10 bases separating them.